The sample holds one count of the clone carrying this T cell receptor (beta chain). Per the germline V gene, CDR1 is SGHDT and CDR2 is YYEEEE. The CDR3 is 14 amino acids. The ends were cut back, 7 bases at V and 1 base at J, with 14 bases in the middle. cDNA reverse transcribed from extracted RNA served as the sequencing template. TCRdb's table, derived via immunoSEQ multiplex PCR, lists solely in-frame clones and lacks some. The table has about 150,000 clones, around 58% seen once. The sample is drawn from a study of CD8+ T cells in alopecia areata. Across the whole study: Treated patients swallowed 5 to 10 mg of oral tofacitinib twice daily.

Sequencing used CD4+ T cells sorted from blood, obtained at week 0. This receptor was identified in a human donor with alopecia areata. This chain connects TRBV5-6 to TRBJ1-1; D not resolved. The CDR3 is CASGPLGRNTEAFF. The CDR3, as DNA: TGTGCCAGCGGCCCCCTCGGTAGGAACACTGAAGCTTTCTTT.